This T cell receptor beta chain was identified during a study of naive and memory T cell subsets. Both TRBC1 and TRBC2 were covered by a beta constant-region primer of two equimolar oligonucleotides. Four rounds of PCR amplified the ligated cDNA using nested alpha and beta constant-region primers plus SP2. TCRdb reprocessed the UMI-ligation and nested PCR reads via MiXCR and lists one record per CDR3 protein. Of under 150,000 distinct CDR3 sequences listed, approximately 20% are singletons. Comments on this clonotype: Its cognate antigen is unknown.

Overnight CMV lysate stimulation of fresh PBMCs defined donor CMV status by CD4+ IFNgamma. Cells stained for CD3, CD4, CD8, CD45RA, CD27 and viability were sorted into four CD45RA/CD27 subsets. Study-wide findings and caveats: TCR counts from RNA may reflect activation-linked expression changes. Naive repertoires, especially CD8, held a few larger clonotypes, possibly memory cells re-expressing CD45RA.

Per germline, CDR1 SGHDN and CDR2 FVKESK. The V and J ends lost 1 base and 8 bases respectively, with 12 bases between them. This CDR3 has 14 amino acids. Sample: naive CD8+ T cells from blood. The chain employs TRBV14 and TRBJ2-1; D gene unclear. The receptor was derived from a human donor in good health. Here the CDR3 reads CASSQGFGFDEQFF. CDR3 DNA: TGTGCCAGCAGCCAAGGGTTCGGGTTCGATGAGCAGTTCTTC.